The subject of this entry is one TCR beta chain. Repertoires were generated with immunoSEQ multiplex PCR, while TCRdb's copy carries only in-frame clones and drops some. The sample has roughly 150,000 clones, about 88% seen once. V was clipped by 6 bases and J by 1 base, with 9 bases between them. The CDR3 spans 13 residues. The germline V gene has CDR1 MDHEN and CDR2 SYDVKM. The data stem from a study of blood T cell repertoires in COVID-19. Overall study: The analysed material was cDNA or gDNA that came from T cells, B-cell-depleted T cells, or PBMCs.

This chain joins TRBV28 and TRBJ1-1; the D is unclear. The sequenced sample was peripheral blood. This sequence was found in a woman of 80 years or more with COVID-19, enrolled during active disease. CDR3 residues: CASSVRQNTEAFF. The CDR3 bases are TGTGCCAGCAGCGTTCGACAGAACACTGAAGCTTTCTTT.